The 25 T cell receptor beta chains below all came from one sample that was sequenced in a study of shared clonotypes between healthy human individuals (dated by TCRdb to 2020 to 2021). Receptor amplification or capture employed the immunoSEQ multiplex PCR assay. The table comes from immuneACCESS by way of TCRdb, which keeps in-frame sequences with V and J called. Part of the clones is missing from these tables; in studies checked, under half for an unresolved V gene and the rest for unknown reasons. The sample table shows 2 million to 2.5 million clones, and about 95% are seen once. The ten most abundant clones make up roughly 1% of the sample. CD8 naive samples consisted of CD45RO-negative cells that were positively selected for CCR7, yielding a CD45RA+CCR7+ population without TemRA cells. The specimen was naive CD8+ T cells sorted from blood. Explained via the paper, the cell subset or site label denotes: CD45RA+CCR7+. The receptors were gathered from a man between 18 and 29 years old in good health.

V usage is TRBV29-1 and J usage is TRBJ2-1; no reliable D call. Deletions cut 8 bases from V and 5 bases from J, with 10 bases between. Per the germline V gene, CDR1 is SQVTM and CDR2 is ANQGSEA. The CDR3 spans 11 residues. The CDR3 loop is CSPMVDNEQFF. The CDR3 nucleotides are TGCAGCCCAATGGTGGACAATGAGCAGTTCTTC.

The chain carries TRBV10-2 and TRBJ2-7; D unclear. The ends were cut back, 6 bases at V and 6 bases at J, with 6 bases in the middle. The CDR3 is 10 amino acids. CDR1 WSHSY and CDR2 SAAADI come from the germline V gene. CDR3 coding DNA: TGCGCCAGCAGGGCTTCCGAGCAGTACTTC. Protein: CASRASEQYF.

The V call is TRBV2, the J call TRBJ2-1; 11 bases are a match to TRBD2. This CDR3 contains 18 residues. V lost 2 bases to trimming and J lost 5 bases; unmatched junction nucleotides: 11. The V gene's germline CDR1 is SNHLY and CDR2 FYNNEI. Written as DNA, the CDR3 is TGTGCCAGCAGTGAACTAGCGGGAGGAAATCTTATTGACAATGAGCAGTTCTTC. Protein: CASSELAGGNLIDNEQFF.

The V gene is TRBV7-9, the J gene TRBJ1-1, with TRBD1 matching 7 bases. In germline, CDR1 is SEHNR, CDR2 FQNEAQ (reference sequence). V lost 6 bases to trimming and J lost 3 bases; unmatched junction nucleotides: 4. CDR3 length equals 13 residues. Written as DNA, the CDR3 is TGTGCCAGCAGACCCGACAGGGACACTGAAGCTTTCTTT. Encoded protein: CASRPDRDTEAFF.

This clone was seen a single time. The chain recombines TRBV6-5 with TRBJ2-7; perhaps TRBD2 as D (5 bases). CDR3 length: 14 residues. Germline V gene lookup returns CDR1 MNHEY and CDR2 SVGAGI. Between the trimmed V and J ends, which lost 2 bases and 5 bases, there was a span of 13 bases. Here the CDR3 reads CASSYRDGPNEQYF. DNA of the CDR3: TGTGCCAGCAGTTACCGGGATGGCCCCAACGAGCAGTACTTC.

This clone has just one count. The J gene is TRBJ2-2, the V gene TRBV4-2, with TRBD1 matching over 9 bases. CDR1 LGHNA and CDR2 YNFKEQ come from the germline V gene. CDR3 size: 16 residues. J was trimmed by 2 bases and V by 5 bases; bases with no gene match: 6. This CDR3 is CASSVNRGRNTGELFF. CDR3 bases: TGTGCCAGCAGCGTCAACAGGGGGCGCAACACCGGGGAGCTGTTTTTT.

CDR3 nucleotides: TGTGCCAGCAGCTTAGGGCCTAGCGGGGGTGTGGAGGAGACCCAGTACTTC. Protein product: CASSLGPSGGVEETQYF. The chain is built from TRBV7-9 and TRBJ2-5, with 10 bases matching TRBD2. The CDR3 is made up of 17 amino acids. V trimming: 1 base; J trimming: 5 bases; junction bases outside the gene matches: 10. The germline CDR1 and CDR2 sequences are SEHNR and FQNEAQ (reference sequence).

The CDR3 protein is CASLRGFQQYF. The CDR3 bases are TGCGCCAGTCTAAGGGGATTTCAGCAGTACTTC. The chain joins TRBV10-2 to TRBJ2-7; possible D gene TRBD1, 5 bases. This CDR3 has 11 residues. Between the trimmed V and J ends, which lost 9 bases and 8 bases, there was a span of 14 bases. The germline gives CDR1 WSHSY, CDR2 SAAADI.

The chain has TRBV9 and TRBJ1-6; D is perhaps TRBD1 (5 bases). The germline V gene encodes CDR1 SGDLS and CDR2 YYNGEE. V lost 5 bases and J 7 bases, leaving 13 bases between the germline ends. CDR3 length: 14 residues. Written as DNA, the CDR3 is TGTGCCAGCAGAGGAAACGGGGACAATTCACCCCTCCACTTT. It specifies CASRGNGDNSPLHF.

The V and J genes are TRBV4-1 and TRBJ2-1; D call uncertain. Looked up from germline, CDR1 is MGHRA and CDR2 is YSYEKL. The germline V and J ends were trimmed by 0 bases and 9 bases, with 9 bases remaining between them. The CDR3 is 13 residues long. This CDR3 is CASSQERLAEQFF. The CDR3, as DNA: TGCGCCAGCAGCCAAGAAAGGCTTGCTGAGCAGTTCTTC.

V is TRBV5-1 and J is TRBJ1-1; D unresolved. V lost 0 bases and J 6 bases, leaving 6 bases between the germline ends. Germline values: CDR1 SGHRS, CDR2 YFSETQ. The CDR3 contains 12 residues. The CDR3 bases are TGCGCCAGCAGCTTGGAGGACGCTGAAGCTTTCTTT. This codes for CASSLEDAEAFF.

The CDR3, as DNA: TGTGCCAGCAGTTTAGCCGGGGTGGCCAACGTCCTGACTTTC. Translating gives CASSLAGVANVLTF. The rearrangement uses TRBV27 and TRBJ2-6; TRBD2 might be the D (5 bases). Trimming took 2 bases from V and 6 from J, leaving 8 bases between them. Germline lookup yields CDR1 MNHEY and CDR2 SMNVEV (reference sequence). This CDR3 region has 14 residues. The whole variable domain, remainder taken from reference TRBV27 and TRBJ2-6, is EAQVTQNPRYLITVTGKKLTVTCSQNMNHEYMSWYRQDPGLGLRQIYYSMNVEVTDKGDVPEGYKVSRKEKRNFPLILESPSPNQTSLYFCASSLAGVANVLTFGAGSRLTVL.

This clone was counted a single time. The chain is built from TRBV6-5 and TRBJ1-1; weak D call: TRBD1 (6 bases). The CDR3 loop spans 14 amino acids. Trimming shortened V by 6 bases and J by 1 base, and 12 bases separated the two germline ends. Germline V lookup: CDR1 MNHEY, CDR2 SVGAGI. This chain's CDR3 is CASSLGHTNTEAFF. DNA for the CDR3: TGTGCCAGCAGCCTGGGACACACGAACACTGAAGCTTTCTTT.

This chain's CDR3 is CASSYGVGAIEAFF. DNA of the CDR3: TGTGCCAGCAGTTACGGGGTGGGGGCGATTGAAGCTTTCTTT. The chain combines TRBV6-5 with TRBJ1-1; D perhaps matches TRBD1 (6 bases). Germline V lookup: CDR1 MNHEY, CDR2 SVGAGI. Deletions cut 2 bases from V and 7 bases from J, with 14 bases between. This CDR3 spans 14 amino acids.

The chain carries TRBV18 and TRBJ2-7; 8 bases map to TRBD1. CDR3 length equals 13 residues. Germline assignment: CDR1 KGHSH and CDR2 LQKENI. Unmatched junction bases numbered 2, after V lost 4 bases and J lost 3 bases. CDR3 in DNA: TGTGCCAGCTCACTGGACAGGGACTACGAGCAGTACTTC. Translation: CASSLDRDYEQYF.

CDR3 in amino acids: CASSKGGIYEQYF. CDR3 nucleotide sequence: TGTGCCAGCAGCAAAGGCGGCATCTACGAGCAGTACTTC. The chain combines TRBV7-6 with TRBJ2-7; the D is unclear. Trimming took off 5 bases at V and 3 bases at J, with 11 bases between the two ends. Germline V gene data show CDR1 as SGHVS and CDR2 as FNYEAQ. The CDR3 has 13 amino acids.

The chain links TRBV5-1 to TRBJ2-2; 8 bases are shared with TRBD1. Looked up from germline, CDR1 is SGHRS and CDR2 is YFSETQ. V trimming: 6 bases; J trimming: 4 bases; junction bases outside the gene matches: 5. This CDR3 has 14 amino acids. CDR3 amino acids: CASTFTGGTGELFF. The CDR3 DNA reads TGCGCCAGCACCTTCACAGGGGGCACCGGGGAGCTGTTTTTT.

V gene TRBV9 combines with J gene TRBJ1-4; possible D gene TRBD1, 5 bases. The CDR3 is made up of 15 amino acids. CDR1 and CDR2 (germline): SGDLS, YYNGEE. The V gene lost 0 bases and the J gene lost 7 bases, with 13 bases spanning the gap. CDR3 region: CASSVAGREGEKLFF. Written as DNA, the CDR3 is TGTGCCAGCAGCGTAGCTGGCAGGGAGGGTGAAAAACTGTTTTTT.

The V gene is TRBV27, the J gene TRBJ2-7; D assignment may be TRBD1 or TRBD2 (5 bases each). Per germline, CDR1 MNHEY and CDR2 SMNVEV (reference sequence). The CDR3 consists of 13 residues. Trimming removed 6 bases at V and 3 bases at J, with 12 bases between. CDR3 bases: TGTGCCAGCAGAATCGGGACCGGCTACGAGCAGTACTTC. Its translation: CASRIGTGYEQYF.

The chain recombines TRBV7-9 with TRBJ2-7; 9 positions agree with TRBD2. The CDR3 spans 15 residues. Germline trimming cut 3 bases from V and 5 bases from J; bases unmatched to any gene: 8. The V gene's germline CDR1 is SEHNR and CDR2 FQNEAQ (reference sequence). The CDR3 spells CASSFRAGGENEQYF. The DNA of the CDR3 is TGTGCCAGCAGCTTCAGGGCGGGAGGGGAGAACGAGCAGTACTTC. Based on the CDR3 plus reference TRBV7-9 and TRBJ2-7, the full variable domain is DTGVSQNPRHKITKRGQNVTFRCDPISEHNRLYWYRQTLGQGPEFLTYFQNEAQLEKSRLLSDRFSAERPKGSFSTLEIQRTEQGDSAMYLCASSFRAGGENEQYFGPGTRLTVT.

The V and J genes are TRBV5-8 and TRBJ2-7; D is ambiguous. The germline gives CDR1 SGHTS, CDR2 YDEGEE. V lost 2 bases, J lost 2 bases, and 8 bases lay in between. This CDR3 has 13 amino acids. CDR3 protein: CASSFTQPYEQYF. The CDR3 nucleotides read TGTGCCAGCAGCTTCACCCAACCCTACGAGCAGTACTTC.

V gene TRBV5-1 combines with J gene TRBJ2-1; 10 nucleotides match TRBD1. V shed 3 bases, J shed 2 bases, and the junction held 5 bases outside the gene matches. The CDR3 has 16 residues. CDR1 is SGHRS and CDR2 is YFSETQ in the germline V gene. CDR3 sequence (DNA): TGCGCCAGCAGCTCTTACGGACAGGGGGCCTACAATGAGCAGTTCTTC. The encoded protein is CASSSYGQGAYNEQFF.

The V gene is TRBV9, the J gene TRBJ2-7; TRBD2 matches at 7 bases. The length of the CDR3 is 13 residues. J was trimmed by 6 bases and V by 2 bases; bases with no gene match: 5. Looked up from germline, CDR1 is SGDLS and CDR2 is YYNGEE. DNA for the CDR3: TGTGCCAGCAGCGTGGGAGGGATCAGCGAGCAGTACTTC. This encodes CASSVGGISEQYF.

As for this clone: Other nucleotide sequences from this sample produce the same CDR3. J is TRBJ2-7 and V is TRBV19, with 9 bases matching TRBD1. The J segment lost 4 bases and the V segment lost 6 bases, leaving 4 bases of the junction unmatched. Germline CDR1 and CDR2: LNHDA and SQIVND (reference sequence). The CDR3 is 13 residues long. CDR3 nucleotide sequence: TGTGCCAGTAGCTACGGACAGGGGTACGAGCAGTACTTC. Protein product: CASSYGQGYEQYF.

The chain carries TRBV15 and TRBJ2-5; TRBD2 matches at 9 bases. CDR1 and CDR2 (germline): LNHNV, YYDKDF (reference sequence). Unmatched junction bases numbered 9, after V lost 5 bases and J lost 5 bases. The CDR3 has 15 residues. CDR3 region: CATSGSGGGGETQYF. For the CDR3, the DNA is TGTGCCACCAGCGGTAGCGGGGGCGGGGGGGAGACCCAGTACTTC.